The clone carrying this T cell receptor (beta chain) was observed many times. What it binds is not known. Exclusion criteria comprised other autoimmune diseases, uncontrolled infections, pregnancy or lactation in patients. Clinical symptoms, serum thyroxine, TRAb, thyroid ultrasound and orbital computed tomography determined diagnosis. Between the trimmed V and J ends, which lost 1 base and 5 bases, there was a span of 7 bases. CDR1 is SGHRS and CDR2 is YFSETQ in the germline V gene. The CDR3 has 12 amino acids. CDR3 regions of TCR beta were amplified from RNA transcripts. RT-PCR with HTBI primers came first, then second-round multiplex PCR. TCRdb reprocessed the multiplex PCR reads with MiXCR, giving one entry per CDR3 protein. Counted here are 1 million to 1.3 million distinct CDR3 sequences, around a third occurring once; the ten biggest clones make up roughly 10%. This entry comes from a study of Graves' ophthalmopathy and Graves' hyperthyroidism.

The study, taken as a whole, reports: Thyroid clonotypes that were expanded above 0.001 frequency mostly also appeared in blood.

The sequencing sample was made of peripheral blood or thyroid tissue (not recorded which). The J gene is TRBJ2-7, the V gene TRBV5-1; D unresolved. The source is an adult man with Graves' hyperthyroidism. CDR3 in amino acids: CASSLSLDEQYF. CDR3 sequence (DNA): TGCGCCAGCAGCTTGAGCTTGGACGAGCAGTACTTC.